This T cell receptor beta chain was sequenced during a study of spatial heterogeneity in lung cancer (dated by TCRdb to between 2018 and 2021). For the wider study: Beta-chain transcripts were consistently detected in greater numbers than alpha-chain transcripts, which likely reflected higher beta-chain transcript abundance. In the raw uncorrected reads, each unique combination of TCR and UMI appeared more than ten times on average. The study quantitatively compared TCR alpha and beta repertoires across multiple tumor regions, matched nontumor lung and blood in non-small cell lung cancer. Nonsynonymous mutation counts, determined by whole-exome sequencing of tumor tissue, were related to features of the TCR repertoire. At surgery, over 200 tumor regions, some 61 matched nontumor lung samples and 56 PBMC samples were TCR-sequenced for both alpha and beta chains.

What the time point label conveys for this sample: sample taken at primary tumor resection. Whole RNA extracted from tumor and nontumor lung tissue, or from cryopreserved PBMC samples, was used for TCR sequencing without cell sorting. The donors were fewer than 90 patients from the lung TRACERx cohort who had early-stage, untreated non-small cell lung cancer. Patients were selected for TCR sequencing only if sufficient RNA was available from at least two tumor regions. Paper-wide results and their limitations: Confirming at a functional level the hypothesis that regional TCRs recognize regional mutations was considered to require additional single-cell paired TCR alpha and beta sequencing. Ubiquitous expanded tumor TCRs were found in blood more often at tumor resection than at routine follow-up.

This clonotype was seen ten or more times. Its antigen remains unidentified. Per-base qualities were not stored, and no clone one base away is much larger. The method was 5' RACE. Instrument on record: NextSeq 500. To allow correction of PCR and sequencing errors, the TCR library protocol tagged every TCR cDNA molecule with a unique molecular identifier. The paper's processing steps were these. TCR identification, UMI-based error correction and CDR3 extraction were performed with Decombinator tools. TCRs above a frequency of 2 per 1,000, corresponding to the top 1% of the tumor frequency distribution, were defined as expanded. Rényi diversity was computed with the R vegan package after subsampling each repertoire 100 times to 5,000 TCRs. CDR3 similarity networks were constructed using string-kernel similarity of amino acid triplets, with links drawn between CDR3s whose pairwise similarity was above 0.82. TCRdb reworked the public reads: Q25 trimming with fastp, MiXCR clone assembly, productive beta chains retained. A single entry per CDR3 protein holds the most common genes and DNA from its merged rows. In this record, the V and J calls reflect TCRdb's handling and not the investigators' own analysis. The sample includes 30,000 to 45,000 distinct CDR3 sequences, with approximately 7.5% observed a single time. The ten top clones hold approximately 30% of the sample.

According to the germline V gene, CDR1 reads MNHEY and CDR2 reads SVGAGI. Inclusive of the bounding cysteine and phenylalanine, the CDR3 is 14 residues long. The read is trimmed to its CDR3 DNA, 42 bases read in frame from base 1. The V end gives up 6 bases and the J end 4 bases, leaving 7 bases in the junction not matched to a gene. Sequencing used PBMCs, obtained at surgery. This receptor chain uses TRBV6-5 and TRBJ2-5; 8 nucleotides in the junction match TRBD1. The source is a male donor with early-stage non-small cell lung cancer. The DNA sequence is TGTGCCAGCAGGGCAGGGGGCATTGGAGAGACCCAGTACTTC. This gives the protein CASRAGGIGETQYF.